The 24 T cell receptor beta chains given below trace back to one sample, sequenced in a study of post-analysis software for immune sequencing data. General study findings and limits: Several TRBV segments (TRBV5-6, TRBV5-1 and TRBV20-1 among them) occurred more frequently in patients than in controls.

These receptors have no identified antigens. cDNA libraries for TCR beta contained unique molecular identifiers. MiXCR, applied by TCRdb to the PCR reads, yields one record per CDR3 protein. The sample lists 750,000 to 900,000 distinct CDR3 sequences, around 42% seen once, with approximately 5% in the top ten. The sequencing input was blood. Receptors were obtained from a girl aged 5-17 years with multiple sclerosis.

This clonotype was detected only once. The chain couples TRBV6-6 to TRBJ2-7; 10 bases are a match to TRBD1. CDR1 and CDR2 from the germline V gene are MNHNY and SVGAGI (reference sequence). V gave up 6 bases and J gave up 2 bases; unmatched junction bases: 10. The CDR3 is made up of 16 amino acids. DNA of the CDR3: TGTGCCAGCAGCTTACCGGGACAGGGGATCGCCTACGAGCAGTACTTC. It yields the protein CASSLPGQGIAYEQYF.

This sequence joins TRBV15 and TRBJ1-1; 7 nucleotides match TRBD1. Germline CDR1 and CDR2: LNHNV and YYDKDF (reference sequence). V lost 1 base, J lost 7 bases, and 9 bases stayed unmatched. The CDR3 length is 15 residues. In DNA form, the CDR3 reads TGTGCCACCAGCAGAGGACCGACAGGGAGCAGTGAAGCTTTCTTT. Protein: CATSRGPTGSSEAFF.

This rearrangement joins TRBV29-1 to TRBJ2-7; 12 bases fit TRBD1. The V segment lost 4 bases and the J segment 0 bases; nucleotides outside the gene matches: 7. This CDR3 comprises 16 residues. The V gene's germline CDR1 is SQVTM and CDR2 ANQGSEA. CDR3 bases: TGCAGCGTTGGGGGACAGGGGGCTTCCTCCTCCTACGAGCAGTACTTC. Encoded protein: CSVGGQGASSSYEQYF.

This chain links TRBV28 with TRBJ2-7; D is unresolved. The V gene's germline CDR1 is MDHEN and CDR2 SYDVKM. The V end lost 5 bases, the J end lost 5 bases, and 4 bases lay between the germline ends. The CDR3 spans 10 residues. DNA of the CDR3: TGTGCCAGCAGTCAACACGAGCAGTACTTC. This codes for CASSQHEQYF.

V is TRBV2 and J is TRBJ2-7; D is uncertain. Deletions cut 3 bases from V and 2 bases from J, with 8 bases between. Germline V gene sequence: CDR1 SNHLY, CDR2 FYNNEI. The CDR3 length is 13 residues. The CDR3 sequence is CASSDRLPYEQYF. DNA of the CDR3: TGTGCCAGCAGTGACCGCCTACCCTACGAGCAGTACTTC.

Written as DNA, the CDR3 is TGTGCCAGCAGCTTGGGGGGACAGGGAAGAGGAGAAAAACTGTTTTTT. Amino acids: CASSLGGQGRGEKLFF. The chain couples TRBV11-2 to TRBJ1-4, with 9 nucleotides matching TRBD1. Germline V lookup: CDR1 SGHAT, CDR2 FQNNGV. Germline trimming cut 3 bases from V and 8 bases from J; bases unmatched to any gene: 10. The CDR3 loop spans 16 amino acids. The full variable domain, with the rest looked up from reference TRBV11-2 and TRBJ1-4, is EAGVAQSPRYKIIEKRQSVAFWCNPISGHATLYWYQQILGQGPKLLIQFQNNGVVDDSQLPKDRFSAERLKGVDSTLKIQPAKLEDSAVYLCASSLGGQGRGEKLFFGSGTQLSVL.

The rearrangement links TRBV20-1 to TRBJ2-3, with 10 nucleotides matching TRBD2. Unmatched junction bases numbered 9, after V lost 2 bases and J lost 4 bases. This CDR3 is 16 amino acids long. The germline V gene encodes CDR1 DFQATT and CDR2 SNEGSKA (reference sequence). The CDR3 DNA reads TGCAGTGCTAGAACCCTCAGCGGGAGGGTTTCAGATACGCAGTATTTT. It codes for CSARTLSGRVSDTQYF.

This clonotype was observed a handful of times. The rearrangement joins TRBV20-1 to TRBJ1-2; 7 nucleotides line up with TRBD1. The CDR3 is 14 residues long. Trimming took 3 bases from V and 5 from J; bases not matched to a gene: 9. CDR1 is DFQATT and CDR2 is SNEGSKA in the germline V gene (reference sequence). The CDR3 loop is CSASDRVSGYGYTF. The CDR3 DNA is TGCAGTGCTAGCGACAGGGTTTCAGGGTATGGCTACACCTTC.

This clonotype was picked up a small number of times. The chain couples TRBV29-1 to TRBJ2-5, with D maybe TRBD1 (5 bases). Trimming removed 2 bases at V and 1 base at J, with 14 bases between. Per the germline V gene, CDR1 is SQVTM and CDR2 is ANQGSEA. The CDR3 totals 15 residues. Here the CDR3 reads CSVEIVGDSQETQYF. CDR3 DNA: TGCAGCGTTGAAATAGTAGGAGACAGCCAAGAGACCCAGTACTTC.

This clonotype was seen just once. The chain is built from TRBV7-9 and TRBJ2-6; D possibly matches TRBD1 or TRBD2 (5 bases each). The CDR3 is 17 residues long. The V gene lost 1 base and the J gene lost 0 bases, with 10 bases spanning the gap. From germline, CDR1 is SEHNR and CDR2 FQNEAQ (reference sequence). The DNA of the CDR3 is TGTGCCAGCAGCTTAGGTGCCGGGACCTCTGGGGCCAACGTCCTGACTTTC. It codes for CASSLGAGTSGANVLTF.

The chain uses TRBV7-6 and TRBJ2-7, with 7 bases matching TRBD1. Trimming at V came to 5 bases and at J to 1 base, leaving 11 bases not matched to a gene. Germline lookup yields CDR1 SGHVS and CDR2 FNYEAQ. The CDR3 is 16 residues long. In nucleotides, the CDR3 is TGTGCCAGCAGCGCCCCTACAGGGGAAGAGTCCTACGAGCAGTACTTC. Protein: CASSAPTGEESYEQYF.

The rearrangement uses TRBV10-3 and TRBJ1-4; no reliable D call. CDR1 ENHRY and CDR2 SYGVKD come from the germline V gene. V dropped 0 bases and J dropped 8 bases, with 7 bases sitting between them. CDR3 length: 13 residues. The CDR3 nucleotides are TGTGCCATCAGTGAGTCGGAGATCGAAAAACTGTTTTTT. Translating it yields CAISESEIEKLFF.

The gene calls are TRBV7-2 and TRBJ2-7, with a possible D match to TRBD2 (5 bases). Germline lookup yields CDR1 SGHTA and CDR2 FQGNSA. Trimming took off 2 bases at V and 3 bases at J, with 14 bases between the two ends. The CDR3 is 15 residues long. The CDR3 is CASSLPDSWRYEQYF. CDR3 DNA sequence: TGTGCCAGCAGCTTACCGGACTCTTGGCGCTACGAGCAGTACTTC.

Of note for this clonotype: The CDR3 does not close with the conserved phenylalanine or tryptophan, likely indicating a read error. This chain links TRBV20-1 with TRBJ2-7; TRBD2 is a possible D gene (7 bases). Germline V gene lookup returns CDR1 DFQATT and CDR2 SNEGSKA (reference sequence). The CDR3 length is 14 residues. V lost 4 bases and J 1 base, leaving 14 bases between the germline ends. The chain's CDR3 is CSANLGGGSYEQYC. The CDR3 region has the DNA TGCAGTGCTAACTTGGGAGGGGGTTCCTACGAGCAGTACTGC.

This clonotype was counted a few times. The V gene is TRBV7-2, the J gene TRBJ1-2; 8 bases match TRBD1. CDR1 and CDR2 (germline): SGHTA, FQGNSA. V lost 5 bases, J lost 2 bases, and 10 bases stayed unmatched. The CDR3 runs 16 residues. As DNA, the CDR3 is TGTGCCAGCAGCCGAGGGGGGACAGGAGACAACTATGGCTACACCTTC. Translated, it gives CASSRGGTGDNYGYTF.

This clonotype was recorded a few times. The V gene is TRBV6-1, the J gene TRBJ2-7; maybe TRBD2 (6 bases). The germline CDR1 and CDR2 sequences are MNHNS and SASEGT. Trimming took 0 bases from V and 2 from J, leaving 11 bases between them. This CDR3 has 15 amino acids. The DNA of the CDR3 is TGTGCCAGCAGTGAAGCGGGACTGGTAACCTACGAGCAGTACTTC. It yields the protein CASSEAGLVTYEQYF.

This clonotype came up a few times. The chain employs TRBV6-6 and TRBJ2-1, with 7 positions matching TRBD2. The V and J ends lost 2 bases and 5 bases, in that order; junction bases with no gene match: 6. Germline values: CDR1 MNHNY, CDR2 SVGAGI (reference sequence). This CDR3 spans 15 amino acids. CDR3 amino acids: CASSYVSSGNNEQFF. In DNA form, the CDR3 reads TGTGCCAGCAGTTACGTGTCTAGCGGAAACAATGAGCAGTTCTTC.

This clonotype was seen a few times. The rearrangement uses TRBV20-1 and TRBJ2-3, with a tentative D call TRBD2 (6 bases). CDR3 length equals 15 residues. Deletions cut 0 bases from V and 7 bases from J, with 17 bases between. Germline V gene sequence: CDR1 DFQATT, CDR2 SNEGSKA (reference sequence). CDR3 nucleotides: TGCAGTGCTAGAGATAATACGGGAGCTCGAAATACGCAGTATTTT. Translating gives CSARDNTGARNTQYF.

This sequence joins TRBV12-3 or TRBV12-4 and TRBJ2-5; D may match TRBD1 or TRBD2 (5 bases each). Trimming removed 6 bases at V and 5 bases at J, with 19 bases between. The CDR3 contains 15 residues. For the CDR3, the DNA is TGTGCCAGCAGACCAGGGACGTCCGCGGTCGAGACCCAGTACTTC. As protein: CASRPGTSAVETQYF.

V is TRBV29-1 and J is TRBJ2-5; possibly TRBD1 or TRBD2 for D (5 bases each). This CDR3 region has 14 residues. V was pared by 4 bases and J by 11 bases, with 23 bases between. Per germline, CDR1 SQVTM and CDR2 ANQGSEA. CDR3 bases: TGCAGCGTTGTACCCCCGGGACGGCTGAGAGAGCAGTACTTC. This sequence encodes CSVVPPGRLREQYF. Full variable domain (outside the CDR3, taken from reference TRBV29-1 and TRBJ2-5): SAVISQKPSRDICQRGTSLTIQCQVDSQVTMMFWYRQQPGQSLTLIATANQGSEATYESGFVIDKFPISRPNLTFSTLTVSNMSPEDSSIYLCSVVPPGRLREQYFGPGTRLLVL.

The table lists this clonotype with a few counts. The rearrangement links TRBV10-3 to TRBJ2-7; D not resolved. CDR1 and CDR2 (germline): ENHRY, SYGVKD. Trimming removed 0 bases at V and 4 bases at J, with 7 bases between. This CDR3 is built from 13 residues. This CDR3 is CAISESMGYEQYF. The CDR3, as DNA: TGTGCCATCAGTGAGTCGATGGGGTACGAGCAGTACTTC.

This chain uses TRBV6-5 with TRBJ2-5; possible D gene TRBD2, 6 bases. The CDR3 extends over 15 amino acids. Germline values: CDR1 MNHEY, CDR2 SVGAGI. V lost 2 bases to trimming and J lost 11 bases, with 21 bases between them. The CDR3 nucleotides are TGTGCCAGCAGTTACGGGGGGACCCCTTACAATGAGCAGTACTTC. It specifies CASSYGGTPYNEQYF.

This chain links TRBV4-3 with TRBJ1-4; TRBD1 matches at 9 bases. CDR1 and CDR2 (germline): LGHNA, YSLEER. The CDR3 runs to 15 residues. Losses at the gene ends were 6 bases for V and 7 bases for J; bases not matched to a gene: 9. CDR3 region: CASSYTTGGGEKLFF. CDR3 nucleotide sequence: TGCGCCAGCAGTTATACTACAGGGGGCGGTGAAAAACTGTTTTTT.

J is TRBJ2-3 and V is TRBV29-1; D not resolved. This CDR3 region has 13 residues. Trimming stripped 2 bases from V and 5 bases from J, with 11 bases between. The V gene's germline CDR1 is SQVTM and CDR2 ANQGSEA. CDR3 sequence reads: CSVEIGGLDTQYF. In DNA form, the CDR3 reads TGCAGCGTTGAAATCGGTGGGTTAGATACGCAGTATTTT.